The table lists the clone carrying this TCR beta chain with a few counts. As yet, its antigen is unknown. This record belongs to a study of blood T cells in healthy people across ages. Turning to the study itself: About one barcoded beta molecule per two T cells was captured by template switching. The study's findings and limits: Using unsorted PBMCs precluded a conclusive naive versus antigen-experienced comparison.

A second PCR, run for roughly 7 to 11 cycles, used a sample-barcoded 5' primer plus a J-beta primer mix. TCRdb reprocessed the 5' RACE reads via MiXCR and lists one record per CDR3 protein. This table holds some 1.6 million distinct CDR3 sequences, about 35% found once. The V end was cut by 1 base, the J end by 4 bases, with 19 bases between. The CDR3 has 16 amino acids. Germline CDR1 and CDR2: DFQATT and SNEGSKA (reference sequence). The chain recombines TRBV20-1 with TRBJ2-5; D might be TRBD2 (5 bases). This clonotype was obtained from a woman aged 25-40 years in good health. The sequenced sample consisted of blood. The CDR3 here is CSARAGVGVMVETQYF. The CDR3 region has the DNA TGCAGTGCTAGAGCCGGGGTGGGAGTCATGGTAGAGACCCAGTACTTC.